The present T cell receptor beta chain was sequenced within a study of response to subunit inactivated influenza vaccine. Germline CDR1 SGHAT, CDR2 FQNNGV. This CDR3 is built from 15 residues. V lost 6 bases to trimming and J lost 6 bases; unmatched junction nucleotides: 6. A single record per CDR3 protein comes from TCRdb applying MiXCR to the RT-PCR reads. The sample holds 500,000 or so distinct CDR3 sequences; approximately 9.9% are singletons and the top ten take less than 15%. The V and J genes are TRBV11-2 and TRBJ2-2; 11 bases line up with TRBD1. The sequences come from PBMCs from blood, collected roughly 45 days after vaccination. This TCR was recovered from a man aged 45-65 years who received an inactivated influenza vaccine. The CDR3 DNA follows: TGTGCCAGCAGACGGACAGGGGGCGCATCCGGGGAGCTGTTTTTT. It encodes CASRRTGGASGELFF.